The 27 T cell receptor beta chains in this list originate from one sample, sequenced in a study of blood T cells in healthy people across ages. The authors ran a second PCR of about 7 to 11 cycles using a sample-barcoded 5' primer and a J-beta primer mix. TCRdb redid the calling of the 5' RACE reads with MiXCR, one entry per CDR3 protein. The data hold 650,000 to 800,000 distinct CDR3 sequences, with more than 45% observed a single time. The sequencing sample was made of blood. The receptors derive from a woman older than 75 in good health.

This clonotype has only one observation. The chain employs TRBV10-3 and TRBJ2-3; 8 positions agree with TRBD2. CDR1 ENHRY and CDR2 SYGVKD come from the germline V gene. Trimming removed 0 bases from V and 2 bases from J; junction bases left unmatched: 16. The CDR3 length is 20 residues. The CDR3 loop reads CAISESETSVVRGITDTQYF. CDR3 sequence (DNA): TGTGCCATCAGTGAGTCGGAGACTAGCGTAGTCCGGGGTATCACAGATACGCAGTATTTT.

The CDR3 nucleotides are TGTGCCAGCAGCCGGGACGGAAGCTCCTACGAGCAGTACTTC. This gives the protein CASSRDGSSYEQYF. V and J are TRBV27 and TRBJ2-7; D possibly matches TRBD1 or TRBD2 (5 bases each). The CDR3 is 14 amino acids. The germline gives CDR1 MNHEY, CDR2 SMNVEV (reference sequence). Trimming stripped 6 bases from V and 0 bases from J, with 12 bases between.

This clonotype has ten or more counts. The chain recombines TRBV29-1 with TRBJ2-5; TRBD2 might be the D (7 bases). V was pared by 3 bases and J by 5 bases, with 16 bases between. This CDR3 contains 14 residues. Germline loops: CDR1 SQVTM, CDR2 ANQGSEA. CDR3 nucleotides: TGCAGCGTTGAGGGGGGGGACACCAGGGAGACCCAGTACTTC. Translation: CSVEGGDTRETQYF.

This clonotype has a handful of counts. The chain links TRBV20-1 to TRBJ1-4; D is unresolved. Germline V gene sequence: CDR1 DFQATT, CDR2 SNEGSKA (reference sequence). The CDR3 has 13 amino acids. Trimming left V 0 bases short and J 3 bases short, with 5 bases between. The CDR3: CSARDSSNEKLFF. For the CDR3, the DNA is TGCAGTGCTAGAGACAGCTCTAATGAAAAACTGTTTTTT.

In this sample, this clonotype turned up many times. The V and J genes are TRBV29-1 and TRBJ2-1, with 13 bases aligning to TRBD2. The germline gives CDR1 SQVTM, CDR2 ANQGSEA. V lost 8 bases to trimming and J lost 10 bases; unmatched junction nucleotides: 5. CDR3 size: 12 residues. The CDR3 DNA reads as TGCAGCACGGGACTAGCGGGACACGAGCAGTTCTTC. It is translated as CSTGLAGHEQFF.

V gene TRBV28 combines with J gene TRBJ1-2; D not certain. Germline V CDR1 and CDR2: MDHEN, SYDVKM. The V and J ends lost 8 bases and 6 bases respectively, with 13 bases between them. The CDR3 has 12 amino acids. The CDR3 DNA sequence: TGTGCCAGCGCTCCTCTCCGGGATGGCTACACCTTC. Residues: CASAPLRDGYTF.

The chain combines TRBV7-2 with TRBJ1-4, with a possible D match to TRBD1 (5 bases). The CDR3 is 15 residues long. CDR1 and CDR2 (germline): SGHTA, FQGNSA. Trimming removed 1 base at V and 7 bases at J, with 13 bases between. The CDR3: CASSLEGQGGEKLFF. CDR3 in DNA: TGTGCCAGCAGCTTAGAGGGCCAGGGAGGTGAAAAACTGTTTTTT.

The J gene is TRBJ2-7, the V gene TRBV6-5; 7 bases map to TRBD2. The germline gives CDR1 MNHEY, CDR2 SVGAGI. V lost 6 bases, J lost 5 bases, and 13 bases stayed unmatched. The CDR3 has 15 amino acids. Written as DNA, the CDR3 is TGTGCCAGCAGGAGCACCGGGACTACCTTTAACGAGCAGTACTTC. Amino acid sequence: CASRSTGTTFNEQYF.

This chain connects TRBV3-1 to TRBJ2-1; D call uncertain. Trimming took 4 bases from V and 4 from J, leaving 5 bases between them. The germline V gene has CDR1 LGHDT and CDR2 YNNKEL (reference sequence). This CDR3 region has 12 residues. The chain's CDR3 is CASSLMYNEQFF. The CDR3 DNA sequence: TGTGCCAGCAGCCTGATGTACAATGAGCAGTTCTTC.

Ten or more counts support this clonotype. The rearrangement joins TRBV27 to TRBJ2-1; a weak D match, TRBD1 (6 bases). Germline V gene data show CDR1 as MNHEY and CDR2 as SMNVEV (reference sequence). The CDR3 length is 14 residues. V lost 8 bases, J lost 3 bases, and 14 bases lay in between. The CDR3 here is CASGLGANYNEQFF. The CDR3 DNA is TGTGCCAGCGGGTTGGGGGCAAACTACAATGAGCAGTTCTTC.

This clonotype was recorded only once. Just one base apart from a much larger clone, this may be a read error. The rearrangement joins TRBV29-1 to TRBJ2-1, with 9 bases aligning to TRBD2. V was clipped by 8 bases and J by 6 bases; unmatched bases: 14. Germline V gives CDR1 SQVTM, CDR2 ANQGSEA. CDR3 length: 15 residues. CDR3: CSFRQTSGTSNEQFF. The CDR3 region has the DNA TGCAGCTTCCGCCAGACTAGCGGAACTAGCAATGAGCAGTTCTTC.

The chain is built from TRBV12-3 or TRBV12-4 and TRBJ1-1, with unresolved D. The CDR3 consists of 12 residues. V was pared by 7 bases and J by 1 base, with 7 bases between. The CDR3 DNA follows: TGTGCCAGCAAACGGACGAACACTGAAGCTTTCTTT. Its protein is CASKRTNTEAFF.

In this sample, this clonotype turned up a few times. A much larger clonotype is one base distant, so this may be a read error. The rearrangement uses TRBV5-1 and TRBJ2-5, with D perhaps TRBD2 (5 bases). Germline V gene data show CDR1 as SGHRS and CDR2 as YFSETQ. V lost 4 bases to trimming and J lost 11 bases, with 27 bases between them. The CDR3 totals 16 residues. The DNA for the CDR3 is TGCGCCAGCAGCCCTTTCAACGCGGGCGTGGGAAATGAGCAGTACTTC. Translating it yields CASSPFNAGVGNEQYF.

J is TRBJ1-2 and V is TRBV20-1; 7 bases map to TRBD1. The V gene end was trimmed by 5 bases and the J gene end by 4 bases; junction bases not matched to a gene: 13. CDR3 length: 15 residues. Looked up from germline, CDR1 is DFQATT and CDR2 is SNEGSKA (reference sequence). The CDR3 sequence: CSADHRGGIGYGYTF. In DNA form, the CDR3 reads TGCAGTGCTGACCACAGGGGTGGAATCGGCTATGGCTACACCTTC.

In regard to this clonotype: At one boundary the junction diverges from the germline segment, which might be a read error. The genes are TRBV28 and TRBJ2-1; possibly TRBD1 for D (5 bases). Germline assignment: CDR1 MDHEN and CDR2 SYDVKM. CDR3 length: 17 amino acids. For the CDR3, the DNA is TGTGCCAGCAGTAAGGGCAGGGCCAAGAGCTCCTACAACGAGCAGTTCTTC. Amino acid sequence: CASSKGRAKSSYNEQFF. Complete variable domain (other parts from reference TRBV28 and TRBJ2-1): DVKVTQSSRYLVKRTGEKVFLECVQDMDHENMFWYRQDPGLGLRLIYFSYDVKMKEKGDIPEGYSVSREKKERFSLILESASTNQTSMYLCASSKGRAKSSYNEQFFGPGTRLTVL.

In this sample, this clonotype turned up many times. The V and J genes are TRBV27 and TRBJ2-5; a weak D match, TRBD2 (6 bases). The CDR3 length is 15 residues. The V end was cut by 3 bases, the J end by 4 bases, with 15 bases between. The germline V gene has CDR1 MNHEY and CDR2 SMNVEV (reference sequence). CDR3 DNA: TGTGCCAGCAGTTTTAGCCGGGGGAGTATAGAGACCCAGTACTTC. This sequence encodes CASSFSRGSIETQYF.

For this clonotype: A much larger clone differs from this one at a single base, so this may be a read error. The chain uses TRBV14 and TRBJ2-1; possibly TRBD2 for D (5 bases). V was trimmed by 3 bases and J by 6 bases, leaving 15 bases between them. This CDR3 spans 15 amino acids. The germline CDR1 and CDR2 sequences are SGHDN and FVKESK. Here the CDR3 reads CASSQSIGLINEQFF. The CDR3, as DNA: TGTGCCAGCAGCCAGAGCATTGGACTCATCAATGAGCAGTTCTTC.

With respect to this clonotype: A clone one base away is much larger, so this may be a read error. This chain connects TRBV29-1 to TRBJ2-7, with D perhaps matching TRBD2 (6 bases). This CDR3 spans 13 amino acids. Looked up from germline, CDR1 is SQVTM and CDR2 is ANQGSEA. With 1 base removed from V and 3 bases from J, the gap between germline ends came to 10 bases. The CDR3 DNA reads as TGCAGCGTTGAAGGGGGGGACCTCTACGAGCAGTACTTC. Its protein is CSVEGGDLYEQYF.

V gene TRBV4-2 combines with J gene TRBJ2-5, with D hard to call. TRBJ2-7 explains the end of the DNA better; the J call may be wrong. The CDR3 sequence is 13 residues long. Germline CDR1 and CDR2: LGHNA and YNFKEQ. The CDR3 reads CASSQELFYEQYF. In DNA form, the CDR3 reads TGTGCCAGCAGCCAAGAATTGTTCTACGAGCAGTACTTC.

CDR3 sequence reads: CSVHPGQGGDEQYF. The CDR3 DNA is TGCAGCGTTCACCCGGGACAGGGAGGCGACGAGCAGTACTTC. The V and J genes are TRBV29-1 and TRBJ2-7; 9 nucleotides line up with TRBD1. Germline loops: CDR1 SQVTM, CDR2 ANQGSEA. There are 14 residues in the CDR3. V lost 5 bases, J lost 5 bases, and 10 bases stayed unmatched.

This clonotype was counted at least ten times. The chain employs TRBV6-1 and TRBJ2-3; D is uncertain. V lost 7 bases to trimming and J lost 0 bases, with 11 bases between them. This CDR3 spans 14 amino acids. Germline V CDR1 and CDR2: MNHNS, SASEGT. The CDR3 DNA sequence: TGTGCCAGCAAAGATGGACCTAGCACAGATACGCAGTATTTT. Protein sequence: CASKDGPSTDTQYF.

This clonotype was recorded many times. The V call is TRBV27, the J call TRBJ1-5; 10 nucleotides match TRBD1. Trimming at V came to 6 bases and at J to 6 bases, leaving 5 bases not matched to a gene. Germline CDR1 MNHEY, CDR2 SMNVEV (reference sequence). The CDR3 has 14 amino acids. CDR3 sequence reads: CASSRDRGGQPQHF. The DNA of the CDR3 is TGTGCCAGCAGCCGGGACAGGGGAGGTCAGCCCCAGCATTTT.

This clonotype has a count of ten or more. This may stem from a read error, because a much larger clone lies one nucleotide away. V usage is TRBV6-5 and J usage is TRBJ2-5; the D gene is possibly TRBD1 (6 bases). CDR3 length: 15 residues. V lost 6 bases and J lost 11, with 25 bases in between. Looked up from germline, CDR1 is MNHEY and CDR2 is SVGAGI. In DNA form, the CDR3 reads TGTGCCAGCAGAGGACCGGGACATTGGACCAATGAGCAGTACTTC. The encoded protein is CASRGPGHWTNEQYF.

The table lists this clonotype with a count of one. The CDR3 spells CASSPVGTGNTEAFF. The CDR3 nucleotides read TGTGCCAGCAGCCCAGTAGGGACGGGGAACACTGAAGCTTTCTTT. V gene TRBV7-9 combines with J gene TRBJ1-1; D may be TRBD1 (5 bases). The CDR3 is 15 amino acids. In germline, CDR1 is SEHNR, CDR2 FQNEAQ (reference sequence). V lost 5 bases, J lost 1 base, and 14 bases lay in between.

This clonotype has a handful of counts. The J gene is TRBJ2-1, the V gene TRBV7-9; a possible D gene is TRBD2 (6 bases). The CDR3 extends over 15 amino acids. CDR1 is SEHNR and CDR2 is FQNEAQ in the germline V gene (reference sequence). V was clipped by 3 bases and J by 6 bases, with 15 bases between them. The chain's CDR3 is CASSLGAGDFNEQFF. DNA for the CDR3: TGTGCCAGCAGCTTGGGAGCTGGGGACTTCAATGAGCAGTTCTTC. The full variable domain, rest sourced from reference TRBV7-9 and TRBJ2-1, is DTGVSQNPRHKITKRGQNVTFRCDPISEHNRLYWYRQTLGQGPEFLTYFQNEAQLEKSRLLSDRFSAERPKGSFSTLEIQRTEQGDSAMYLCASSLGAGDFNEQFFGPGTRLTVL.

The J gene is TRBJ2-3, the V gene TRBV6-5, with D unclear. The V and J ends lost 2 bases and 2 bases respectively, with 8 bases between them. The CDR3 is made up of 14 amino acids. Germline values: CDR1 MNHEY, CDR2 SVGAGI. CDR3 coding DNA: TGTGCCAGCAGTTACGTCCAGTACACAGATACGCAGTATTTT. Its protein is CASSYVQYTDTQYF.

Regarding this clonotype: A much larger clone differs by one base, so this may be a read error. This chain links TRBV11-1 with TRBJ2-5; unclear D gene. V shed 5 bases and J shed 11 bases, with 24 bases lying between them. Germline CDR1 is SGHAT and CDR2 is FQDESV (reference sequence). This CDR3 is 15 amino acids long. Here the CDR3 DNA reads TGTGCCAGCAGCCCGCAGGCCCAACTCTACAATGAGCAGTACTTC. Its protein product is CASSPQAQLYNEQYF.